These 2 T cell receptor beta chains were sequenced from one sample in a study of T cells after somatic rescue of genetic block. Only in-frame clones appear in the TCRdb table, and some are missing; sequencing was by immunoSEQ multiplex PCR. The repertoire consists of tens of thousands of clones, with around 90% occurring once and the leading ten covering about 3%. The material sequenced was peripheral blood mononuclear cells (PBMCs). These receptors were collected from a man younger than 40.

The gene calls are TRBV11-3 and TRBJ2-3, with 7 bases fitting TRBD2. Germline-derived CDR1 and CDR2 are SGHNT and YENEEA. V trimming: 5 bases; J trimming: 4 bases; junction bases outside the gene matches: 3. This CDR3 contains 13 residues. CDR3 coding DNA: TGTGCCAGCAGCCCCCGGGGGGCAGATACGCAGTATTTT. It codes for CASSPRGADTQYF.

This clone appeared many times. The chain has TRBV27 and TRBJ2-1; D is uncertain. Trimming stripped 1 base from V and 6 bases from J, with 10 bases between. The V gene's germline CDR1 is MNHEY and CDR2 SMNVEV (reference sequence). The CDR3 length is 14 residues. The CDR3, as DNA: TGTGCCAGCAGTTTATATGGCCTAGTCAATGAGCAGTTCTTC. It codes for CASSLYGLVNEQFF.